This is a list of T cell receptor beta chains from one sample in a study of graft-versus-host responses after intestinal transplantation. Measured with immunoSEQ multiplex PCR; TCRdb has only the in-frame clones, and not every one. In the table there are 80,000 to 90,000 clones, roughly 92% of which are singletons. The antigens for these receptors are not known. The source material was unstimulated CD4+ T cells sorted from spleen or lymph node cells, sampled before intestinal transplant. These receptors all come from a human donor who received an intestinal transplant. Each CDR3 is given with its conserved first and last residue. The order of the fields is D gene, V gene, J gene, clone size, CDR3 DNA, CDR3 protein. A D gene is named only where the DNA matches it firmly. The size entry is marked missing in some rows and otherwise reads once, few, many or a size class.

-	TRBV5-1	TRBJ2-2	-	TGCGCCAGCAGCTTGCAGGGTAACACCGGGGAGCTGTTTTTT	CASSLQGNTGELFF
-	TRBV4-2	TRBJ2-1	-	TGTGCCAGCAGCCAAGATGCGGGCAGGCGTACAAATGAGCAGTTCTTC	CASSQDAGRRTNEQFF
TRBD2	TRBV6-1	TRBJ2-1	-	TGTGCCAGCAGTGAACTAGGGACTAGCGTCTACAATGAGCAGTTCTTC	CASSELGTSVYNEQFF
-	TRBV5-4	TRBJ2-7	-	TGTGCCAGCAGCTCTGCGGGACTCCCGGCCCCCTACGAGCAGTACTTC	CASSSAGLPAPYEQYF
-	TRBV5-6	TRBJ2-2	-	TGTGCCAACAGCCCAGGACCAGTCGGGGAGCTGTTTTTT	CANSPGPVGELFF
-	TRBV11-1	TRBJ2-6	-	TGTGCCAGCAGCTTTCAAGGGGCGACTGGGGCCAACGTCCTGACTTTC	CASSFQGATGANVLTF
-	TRBV9	TRBJ2-1	-	TGTGCCAGCAGCGTAGAAGGAACCTTTCGGAATGAGCAGTTCTTC	CASSVEGTFRNEQFF
TRBD1	TRBV19	TRBJ1-6	-	TGTGCCAGTACCACCCGGCAGGGGGTTTACTCACCCCTCCACTTT	CASTTRQGVYSPLHF
TRBD1	TRBV5-1	TRBJ2-1	-	TGCGCCAGCAGCCTACAGGGGACCCCCTCCTACAATGAGCAGTTCTTC	CASSLQGTPSYNEQFF
TRBD2	TRBV11-2	TRBJ2-7	once	TGTGCCAGCAGCCTCCAACTAGCGGCCCACTCCTACGAGCAGTACTTC	CASSLQLAAHSYEQYF
-	TRBV6-4	TRBJ1-4	medium-sized	TGTGCCAGCAAGGCCGAGCAGGAAAAACTGTTTTTT	CASKAEQEKLFF
TRBD1	TRBV5-6	TRBJ2-2	-	TGTGCCAGCACCGCAGGGGACAGGGTGGTCACCGGGGAGCTGTTTTTT	CASTAGDRVVTGELFF
-	TRBV21-1	TRBJ1-2	-	TGTGCCAGCAGAAGCCGAGTAGGCTACAGAAAGACCTATGGCTACACCTTC	CASRSRVGYRKTYGYTF
-	TRBV5-1	TRBJ2-5	-	TGCGCCAGCAGCTTGACAGCTAGGGAGACCCAGTACTTC	CASSLTARETQYF
TRBD2	TRBV9	TRBJ2-5	-	TGTGCCAGCAGCGTAGCTAGCGGGAGGGCGGGAGAGACCCAGTACTTC	CASSVASGRAGETQYF
-	TRBV18	TRBJ2-5	once	TGTGCCAGCTCACCATTGGAGACCCAGTACTTC	CASSPLETQYF
TRBD1	TRBV19	TRBJ2-7	-	TGTGCCAGTAGCCCGGGACAGGGCGGCTACGAGCAGTACTTC	CASSPGQGGYEQYF
TRBD1	TRBV9	TRBJ2-5	-	TGTGCCAGCAGCCTCGCCGGGACAGGGGAGACCCAGTACTTC	CASSLAGTGETQYF
TRBD1	TRBV12-5	TRBJ1-1	once	TGTGCTAGTGGTTCTCGGACAGGGCTGGGGGAAGCTTTCTTT	CASGSRTGLGEAFF
-	TRBV29-1	TRBJ2-1	-	TGCAGCGTTGTTGGACTTTACAATGAGCAGTTCTTC	CSVVGLYNEQFF
-	TRBV2	TRBJ2-2	-	TGTGGGATCCGAGTGGGGAACACCGGGGAGCTGTTTTTT	CGIRVGNTGELFF
-	TRBV27	TRBJ1-1	-	TGTGCCAGCACCTCAGGGACACTGAACACTGAAGCTTTCTTT	CASTSGTLNTEAFF
-	TRBV28	TRBJ2-5	-	TGTGCCAGCAGTTCACCCACAGGGAGAGAGACCCAGTACTTC	CASSSPTGRETQYF
-	TRBV6-1	TRBJ1-2	-	TGTGCCAGCAGTGCCGGGACTGTAGGGCGAACTAACTATGGCTACACCTTC	CASSAGTVGRTNYGYTF
TRBD2	TRBV5-1	TRBJ2-5	-	TGCGCCAGCAGCCCCGGACTAGCGGGAGGTGTCGAGACCCAGTACTTC	CASSPGLAGGVETQYF
-	TRBV10-3	TRBJ1-1	-	TGTGCCATCAGTGAAGGGGGGTGGGGACGACAGAGAGAATCGAGGATGAACACTGAAGCTTTCTTT	CAISEGGWGRQRESRMNTEAFF
-	TRBV19	TRBJ1-1	-	TGTGCCAGTAGTATAGCAAGAGGGCGGACCGAAGCTTTCTTT	CASSIARGRTEAFF
TRBD2	TRBV27	TRBJ2-3	-	TGTGCCAGCAGGGCTAGCGGCTATACGCAGTATTTT	CASRASGYTQYF
-	TRBV19	TRBJ1-5	-	TGTGCCACCAGGGACTATTATAGCAATCAGCCCCAGCATTTT	CATRDYYSNQPQHF
-	TRBV2	TRBJ2-6	-	TGTGCCAGCAGTGAAGCCGGGGGTTTGCTTGGGGCCAACGTCCTGACTTTC	CASSEAGGLLGANVLTF
TRBD2	TRBV5-1	TRBJ2-1	-	TGCGCCAGCAGCTTGGAGAGCGGGACCTACCCCTACAATGAGCAGTTCTTC	CASSLESGTYPYNEQFF
TRBD1	TRBV19	TRBJ1-2	few	TGTGCCAGTAGTCCGGGACAGGGGGCGCGGGGCTACACCTTC	CASSPGQGARGYTF
-	TRBV6-5	TRBJ2-1	few	TGTGCCAGCAGTACAGGGTTTGGGTACAATGAGCAGTTCTTC	CASSTGFGYNEQFF
-	TRBV18	TRBJ1-1	few	TGTGCCAGCTCGCCTAGGGGGGAGAACACTGAAGCTTTCTTT	CASSPRGENTEAFF
TRBD2	TRBV5-1	TRBJ2-3	-	TGCGCCAGCAGCTTGATAAGCGGGATTTACCCCAACACAGATACGCAGTATTTT	CASSLISGIYPNTDTQYF
TRBD1	TRBV5-1	TRBJ2-5	-	TGCGCCAGCAGCCATTTAGCAGGGGGTTGGTACTTC	CASSHLAGGWYF
-	TRBV5-1	TRBJ1-2	-	TGCGCCAGCAGCTTTGGACAAAGGTATGGCTACACCTTC	CASSFGQRYGYTF
TRBD1	TRBV28	TRBJ1-2	-	TGTGCCAGCAGTCTCCCCCGTGACAGGGACTATGGCTACACCTTC	CASSLPRDRDYGYTF